Shown below are 12 T cell receptor beta chains from a single sample sequenced in a study of blood T cell repertoires in COVID-19 (TCRdb year 2020). The method was the immunoSEQ multiplex PCR assay. TCRdb took this table from immuneACCESS and kept in-frame rearrangements with V and J called. Such tables lack part of the clones; where checked against another copy, unresolved V genes explain under half of the gap, and the rest is unexplained. This sample has 130,000 to 150,000 clones in its table, and about nine tenths of those were observed once. Of the sample, 1.5% to 2% falls within the top ten clones. Sequences were obtained from peripheral blood. Every receptor here comes from a human donor in a cohort sampled during active COVID-19.

The V call is TRBV11-1, the J call TRBJ1-1; possible D gene TRBD1, 6 bases. V shed 5 bases and J shed 5 bases, with 18 bases lying between them. This CDR3 is 15 amino acids long. The germline CDR1 and CDR2 sequences are SGHAT and FQDESV (reference sequence). The CDR3 DNA sequence: TGTGCCAGCAGCCCTACAGGGAATGGATGGACTGAAGCTTTCTTT. Protein sequence: CASSPTGNGWTEAFF. Full variable domain (outside the CDR3, taken from reference TRBV11-1 and TRBJ1-1): EAEVAQSPRYKITEKSQAVAFWCDPISGHATLYWYRQILGQGPELLVQFQDESVVDDSQLPKDRFSAERLKGVDSTLKIQPAELGDSAMYLCASSPTGNGWTEAFFGQGTRLTVV.

The chain employs TRBV5-8 and TRBJ1-6; 7 positions match TRBD1. The CDR3 covers 16 residues. V was pared by 3 bases and J by 5 bases, with 8 bases of the junction left unmatched. CDR1 is SGHTS and CDR2 is YDEGEE in the germline V gene. The CDR3 nucleotides are TGTGCCAGCAGCTCCTACAGGGGTCTCGATAATTCACCCCTCCACTTT. Translated, it gives CASSSYRGLDNSPLHF.

CDR3 residues: CASSLDWAGLGETF. The DNA for the CDR3 is TGTGCCAGCAGCTTAGATTGGGCAGGCCTCGGGGAAACCTTC. The V gene is TRBV7-8, the J gene TRBJ1-2; D not certain. The CDR3 totals 14 residues. V gave up 1 base and J gave up 14 bases, with 20 bases separating them. The germline CDR1 and CDR2 sequences are SGHVS and FQNEAQ.

The V and J genes are TRBV5-8 and TRBJ1-4; no clear D gene. The germline V and J ends were trimmed by 1 base and 8 bases, with 9 bases remaining between them. This CDR3 has 13 residues. From germline, CDR1 is SGHTS and CDR2 YDEGEE. The CDR3 is CASSLTVSEKLFF. Written as DNA, the CDR3 is TGTGCCAGCAGCTTGACAGTATCCGAAAAACTGTTTTTT.

In its sample, this clone was seen once. Its ends do not fully match the called genes, so a read error is possible. V is TRBV7-7 and J is TRBJ1-1; 7 nucleotides align to TRBD1. This CDR3 has 15 residues. Germline V lookup: CDR1 SSHAT, CDR2 FNYEAQ (reference sequence). CDR3 sequence reads: CASSRTTGSRTEAFF. The CDR3 coding sequence is TGTGCTAGCAGCCGGACGACAGGGAGTCGGACTGAAGCTTTCTTT.

V usage is TRBV10-3 and J usage is TRBJ1-2; tentative D call: TRBD1 (6 bases). Trimming cost V 1 base and J 6 bases, with 6 bases left between them. Germline CDR1 is ENHRY and CDR2 is SYGVKD. CDR3 length: 12 residues. CDR3 residues: CAISEYRDGYTF. CDR3 in DNA: TGTGCCATCAGTGAGTACAGGGATGGCTACACCTTC.

V and J are TRBV30 and TRBJ1-5; D gene ambiguous. CDR3 length equals 14 residues. CDR1 is GTSNPN, CDR2 SVGIG, per germline (reference sequence). V was cut by 0 bases and J by 2 bases, with 8 bases left in between. This chain's CDR3 is CAWSVGTGNQPQHF. CDR3 coding DNA: TGTGCCTGGAGTGTGGGCACTGGCAATCAGCCCCAGCATTTT.

The chain has TRBV5-8 and TRBJ2-4, with TRBD1 matching 7 bases. V shed 4 bases, J shed 6 bases, and the junction held 7 bases outside the gene matches. The CDR3 is 14 residues long. Germline V CDR1 and CDR2: SGHTS, YDEGEE. This CDR3 is CASSIGTAPNIQYF. The CDR3 DNA follows: TGTGCCAGCAGCATTGGGACAGCCCCAAACATTCAGTACTTC.

The chain combines TRBV6-5 with TRBJ2-7; no firm D call. CDR1 MNHEY and CDR2 SVGAGI come from the germline V gene. This CDR3 is built from 14 residues. Trimming took off 6 bases at V and 3 bases at J, with 15 bases between the two ends. The CDR3 sequence is CASRLLSRYYEQYF. Here the CDR3 DNA reads TGTGCCAGCAGGCTACTAAGCCGCTACTACGAGCAGTACTTC.

This clone was detected once. This rearrangement joins TRBV19 to TRBJ2-2; 8 bases match TRBD2. Trimming took 1 base from V and 6 from J; bases not matched to a gene: 1. Per germline, CDR1 LNHDA and CDR2 SQIVND (reference sequence). The CDR3 has 14 amino acids. This CDR3 is CASSIGSGAGELFF. As DNA, the CDR3 is TGTGCCAGTAGTATAGGTAGCGGGGCCGGGGAGCTGTTTTTT.

This chain joins TRBV4-2 and TRBJ2-7; 10 positions match TRBD2. The CDR3 totals 17 residues. V shed 1 base, J shed 2 bases, and the junction held 8 bases outside the gene matches. Germline CDR1 reads LGHNA; CDR2 reads YNFKEQ. The CDR3 spells CASSQGRASGGAYEQYF. The CDR3 coding sequence is TGTGCCAGCAGCCAAGGACGGGCTAGCGGGGGAGCCTACGAGCAGTACTTC.

This chain links TRBV25-1 with TRBJ1-2; 7 bases align to TRBD1. Germline loops: CDR1 MGHDK, CDR2 SYGVNS. The CDR3 has 15 amino acids. The V gene end was trimmed by 1 base and the J gene end by 4 bases; junction bases not matched to a gene: 6. This CDR3 is CASSEFTGAVYGYTF. As DNA, the CDR3 is TGTGCCAGCAGTGAATTCACAGGGGCCGTCTATGGCTACACCTTC.